These 25 T cell receptor beta chains came from one sample sequenced in a study of cytomegalovirus exposure and HLA in healthy donors. PCR employed 60 Vbeta and 13 Jbeta primers. Profiling relied on immunoSEQ multiplex PCR, and the TCRdb table lists in-frame clones only, not all of them. The table shows 280,000 or so clones, with around 90% occurring only once. Material: PBMCs. The receptors here all came from a woman aged 18-29 years in good health and CMV-seronegative.

In the case of this clone: Its ends do not fully match the called genes, so a read error is possible. The CDR3: CASSLRRGPGQTQYF. For the CDR3, the DNA is TGTGCTAGCAGCTTACGCAGGGGGCCCGGTCAGACCCAGTACTTC. This chain uses TRBV7-7 with TRBJ2-5; TRBD1 matches at 8 bases. From germline, CDR1 is SSHAT and CDR2 FNYEAQ (reference sequence). CDR3 length: 15 residues.

This clone was observed a single time. This chain links TRBV27 with TRBJ2-7; 10 bases line up with TRBD1. V lost 0 bases, J lost 5 bases, and 7 bases stayed unmatched. CDR1 is MNHEY and CDR2 is SMNVEV in the germline V gene (reference sequence). This CDR3 has 16 amino acids. The CDR3 nucleotides are TGTGCCAGCAGTTTATCGTGGGACAGGGGAAACAACGAGCAGTACTTC. Translated: CASSLSWDRGNNEQYF.

The chain carries TRBV5-4 and TRBJ1-4; perhaps TRBD1 as D (6 bases). The CDR3 spans 16 residues. Trimming left V 4 bases short and J 3 bases short, with 16 bases between. Germline CDR1 and CDR2: SGHNT and YYREEE (reference sequence). This CDR3 reads CASSLETGIPNEKLFF. The CDR3 DNA sequence: TGTGCCAGCAGCCTGGAAACAGGGATCCCTAATGAAAAACTGTTTTTT. Filled out from reference TRBV5-4 and TRBJ1-4, the complete variable domain reads ETGVTQSPTHLIKTRGQQVTLRCSSQSGHNTVSWYQQALGQGPQFIFQYYREEENGRGNFPPRFSGLQFPNYSSELNVNALELDDSALYLCASSLETGIPNEKLFFGSGTQLSVL.

This rearrangement joins TRBV6-5 to TRBJ2-5, with 9 bases that match TRBD2. Germline values: CDR1 MNHEY, CDR2 SVGAGI. The J segment lost 5 bases and the V segment lost 6 bases, leaving 4 bases of the junction unmatched. This CDR3 region has 13 residues. The CDR3 DNA is TGTGCCAGCAGGCGGGGGGGTTCGGAGACCCAGTACTTC. It is translated as CASRRGGSETQYF.

The chain carries TRBV4-1 and TRBJ1-2; TRBD1 is a possible D gene (5 bases). The CDR3 contains 15 residues. The V end lost 2 bases, the J end lost 3 bases, and 13 bases lay between the germline ends. Germline-derived CDR1 and CDR2 are MGHRA and YSYEKL. This CDR3 reads CASSQHGGRHYGYTF. Written as DNA, the CDR3 is TGCGCCAGCAGCCAACACGGGGGGAGACACTATGGCTACACCTTC.

The chain carries TRBV19 and TRBJ1-3, with 10 bases fitting TRBD1. V was pared by 5 bases and J by 0 bases, with 7 bases of the junction left unmatched. The CDR3 loop spans 17 amino acids. The V gene's germline CDR1 is LNHDA and CDR2 SQIVND (reference sequence). The chain's CDR3 is CASSPWDRGLSGNTIYF. The DNA for the CDR3 is TGTGCCAGTAGTCCATGGGACAGGGGCCTCTCTGGAAACACCATATATTTT. Supplemented by reference TRBV19 and TRBJ1-3, the full variable domain reads DGGITQSPKYLFRKEGQNVTLSCEQNLNHDAMYWYRQDPGQGLRLIYYSQIVNDFQKGDIAEGYSVSREKKESFPLTVTSAQKNPTAFYLCASSPWDRGLSGNTIYFGEGSWLTVV.

The chain carries TRBV6-5 and TRBJ2-7; 9 bases are a match to TRBD1. J was trimmed by 6 bases and V by 10 bases; bases with no gene match: 10. This CDR3 contains 13 residues. CDR1 is MNHEY, CDR2 SVGAGI, per germline. For the CDR3, the DNA is TGTGCCACCCATCCCGGGACAGGGAGCGAGCAGTACTTC. Its translation: CATHPGTGSEQYF.

The V call is TRBV6-5, the J call TRBJ1-2; TRBD1 agrees at 8 bases. The V gene end was trimmed by 4 bases and the J gene end by 5 bases; junction bases not matched to a gene: 12. Per germline, CDR1 MNHEY and CDR2 SVGAGI. The CDR3 extends over 16 amino acids. CDR3 amino acids: CASSSIQGDLSYGYTF. DNA for the CDR3: TGTGCCAGCAGTTCCATACAGGGGGATCTCTCTTATGGCTACACCTTC.

J is TRBJ1-5 and V is TRBV19, with D possibly TRBD1 on 6 matching bases. CDR3 length: 16 residues. V gave up 3 bases and J gave up 3 bases, with 15 bases separating them. Germline CDR1 and CDR2: LNHDA and SQIVND (reference sequence). The CDR3 DNA reads as TGTGCCAGTAGTATGGGGCAGGGGATTACCAATCAGCCCCAGCATTTT. This gives the protein CASSMGQGITNQPQHF.

This chain joins TRBV20-1 and TRBJ2-7; possibly TRBD2 for D (6 bases). The CDR3 has 11 amino acids. V lost 6 bases to trimming and J lost 9 bases, with 15 bases between them. Germline CDR1 reads DFQATT; CDR2 reads SNEGSKA (reference sequence). The CDR3 region is CSAPNSGVQYF. CDR3 DNA: TGCAGTGCCCCGAATAGCGGTGTGCAGTACTTC.

This clone was observed a handful of times. The chain uses TRBV19 and TRBJ2-3; D gene ambiguous. This CDR3 has 13 residues. Trimming shortened V by 5 bases and J by 0 bases, and 6 bases separated the two germline ends. CDR1 and CDR2 from the germline V gene are LNHDA and SQIVND (reference sequence). The DNA of the CDR3 is TGTGCCAGTAGTTCCGTTAGCACAGATACGCAGTATTTT. This sequence encodes CASSSVSTDTQYF.

The chain recombines TRBV7-6 with TRBJ1-1, with D maybe TRBD1 (5 bases). This CDR3 has 15 amino acids. Germline V CDR1 and CDR2: SGHVS, FNYEAQ. Trimming stripped 4 bases from V and 0 bases from J, with 12 bases between. CDR3 in amino acids: CASSSKTVVNTEAFF. As DNA, the CDR3 is TGTGCCAGCAGCTCTAAGACAGTGGTGAACACTGAAGCTTTCTTT. Drawing the rest from reference TRBV7-6 and TRBJ1-1, the complete variable domain is GAGVSQSPRYKVTKRGQDVALRCDPISGHVSLYWYRQALGQGPEFLTYFNYEAQQDKSGLPNDRFSAERPEGSISTLTIQRTEQRDSAMYRCASSSKTVVNTEAFFGQGTRLTVV.

V is TRBV2 and J is TRBJ1-4; weak D call: TRBD1 (6 bases). Germline assignment: CDR1 SNHLY and CDR2 FYNNEI. The CDR3 totals 16 residues. Between the trimmed V and J ends, which lost 6 bases and 0 bases, there was a span of 14 bases. CDR3 residues: CASRITGSATNEKLFF. In DNA form, the CDR3 reads TGTGCCAGCAGAATAACAGGGAGTGCAACTAATGAAAAACTGTTTTTT.

The V gene is TRBV2, the J gene TRBJ2-7; possibly TRBD1 for D (5 bases). Trimming pared 6 bases from V and 6 bases from J, leaving 12 bases between. The CDR3 covers 12 residues. Germline V lookup: CDR1 SNHLY, CDR2 FYNNEI. CDR3 region: CASRPRAGEQYF. The DNA for the CDR3 is TGTGCCAGCAGACCCAGGGCAGGCGAGCAGTACTTC.

The V and J genes are TRBV5-1 and TRBJ2-3; 11 bases match TRBD2. The CDR3 has 14 residues. After removal of 4 bases from V and 6 bases from J, the junction contained 4 bases not matched to a gene. Germline V gene lookup returns CDR1 SGHRS and CDR2 YFSETQ. This chain's CDR3 is CASSQTSGVDTQYF. The CDR3 coding sequence is TGCGCCAGCAGCCAGACTAGCGGGGTGGATACGCAGTATTTT. The whole variable domain, remainder taken from reference TRBV5-1 and TRBJ2-3, is KAGVTQTPRYLIKTRGQQVTLSCSPISGHRSVSWYQQTPGQGLQFLFEYFSETQRNKGNFPGRFSGRQFSNSRSEMNVSTLELGDSALYLCASSQTSGVDTQYFGPGTRLTVL.

The chain recombines TRBV19 with TRBJ2-3; tentatively, D is TRBD2 (5 bases). The germline V gene encodes CDR1 LNHDA and CDR2 SQIVND (reference sequence). The V end was cut by 10 bases, the J end by 5 bases, with 16 bases between. The CDR3 covers 13 residues. The DNA of the CDR3 is TGTGCCATAGGCGGGCAACTGGGAGATACGCAGTATTTT. Its protein product is CAIGGQLGDTQYF.

The chain joins TRBV29-1 to TRBJ2-5; 8 bases fit TRBD2. J was trimmed by 5 bases and V by 3 bases; bases with no gene match: 5. The CDR3 has 13 amino acids. Germline CDR1 is SQVTM and CDR2 is ANQGSEA. The CDR3 DNA is TGCAGCGTTGACGTAGCGGGGTATGAGACCCAGTACTTC. Protein product: CSVDVAGYETQYF.

The gene calls are TRBV5-1 and TRBJ2-7, with D possibly being TRBD1 (6 bases). The CDR3 contains 17 residues. Looked up from germline, CDR1 is SGHRS and CDR2 is YFSETQ. The germline V and J ends were trimmed by 0 bases and 2 bases, with 18 bases remaining between them. In DNA, the CDR3 is TGCGCCAGCAGCTTGGAAGTTAGGCAGGGGCGTACCTACGAGCAGTACTTC. Protein: CASSLEVRQGRTYEQYF.

This chain connects TRBV28 to TRBJ2-5; possible D gene TRBD1, 8 bases. Germline lookup yields CDR1 MDHEN and CDR2 SYDVKM. The CDR3 contains 16 residues. V was shortened by 6 bases and J by 0 bases, with 17 bases between the two germline ends. The chain's CDR3 is CASSPGQGGHQETQYF. The CDR3 DNA follows: TGTGCCAGCAGCCCCGGACAGGGAGGGCACCAAGAGACCCAGTACTTC.

V is TRBV19 and J is TRBJ2-5, with a possible D match to TRBD2 (7 bases). From germline, CDR1 is LNHDA and CDR2 SQIVND (reference sequence). The CDR3 extends over 13 amino acids. Deletions cut 7 bases from V and 8 bases from J, with 17 bases between. DNA of the CDR3: TGTGCCAGTACTGCCGGGGGGCTCGATACCCAGTACTTC. Amino acid sequence: CASTAGGLDTQYF. The whole variable domain, remainder taken from reference TRBV19 and TRBJ2-5, is DGGITQSPKYLFRKEGQNVTLSCEQNLNHDAMYWYRQDPGQGLRLIYYSQIVNDFQKGDIAEGYSVSREKKESFPLTVTSAQKNPTAFYLCASTAGGLDTQYFGPGTRLLVL.

The chain uses TRBV7-9 and TRBJ1-1; the D gene is possibly TRBD1 (5 bases). Between the trimmed V and J ends, which lost 1 base and 0 bases, there was a span of 12 bases. This CDR3 is built from 16 residues. CDR1 is SEHNR and CDR2 is FQNEAQ in the germline V gene (reference sequence). The CDR3 loop reads CASSLGQGRVNTEAFF. The DNA of the CDR3 is TGTGCCAGCAGCTTAGGGCAGGGTCGTGTGAACACTGAAGCTTTCTTT.

V usage is TRBV5-4 and J usage is TRBJ1-1, with a weak D call TRBD1 (6 bases). V lost 4 bases to trimming and J lost 4 bases, with 20 bases between them. The CDR3 is 16 amino acids. Germline values: CDR1 SGHNT, CDR2 YYREEE (reference sequence). CDR3 in DNA: TGTGCCAGCAGCCAGGCTGGGGGGGCATTGGGCACTGAAGCTTTCTTT. Protein product: CASSQAGGALGTEAFF.

The chain combines TRBV30 with TRBJ2-7; D perhaps matches TRBD2 (6 bases). Trimming pared 3 bases from V and 2 bases from J, leaving 8 bases between. The V gene's germline CDR1 is GTSNPN and CDR2 SVGIG (reference sequence). The CDR3 is made up of 12 amino acids. This CDR3 is CAWRGGAYEQYF. The CDR3 nucleotides read TGTGCCTGGAGGGGGGGAGCCTACGAGCAGTACTTC.

This rearrangement joins TRBV4-1 to TRBJ1-4, with D possibly being TRBD1 (6 bases). The ends were cut back, 4 bases at V and 7 bases at J, with 13 bases in the middle. CDR3 size: 14 residues. Germline assignment: CDR1 MGHRA and CDR2 YSYEKL. CDR3 DNA: TGCGCCAGCAGCCGAATGGGGGGGCCTGAAAAACTGTTTTTT. This encodes CASSRMGGPEKLFF.

The V call is TRBV6-5, the J call TRBJ1-1; no clear D gene. Per germline, CDR1 MNHEY and CDR2 SVGAGI. Trimming left V 5 bases short and J 0 bases short, with 10 bases between. CDR3 length equals 14 residues. The CDR3 is CASSRGSLNTEAFF. Written as DNA, the CDR3 is TGTGCCAGCAGTCGAGGGTCCTTGAACACTGAAGCTTTCTTT.